Below, 15 T cell receptor beta chains from the same sample are listed, as sequenced in a study of human T cells and chemical hapten exposure (dated by TCRdb to the early 2020s). Libraries came from RACE. Sequencing was carried out with a NextSeq 500. TCRdb reanalyzed the raw reads on its own, using fastp at Q25 for trimming and MiXCR for clone calling, and kept in-frame beta chains. Identical CDR3 protein sequences are pooled into one entry, listed with their most common genes and DNA. The sample table lists around 300,000 distinct CDR3 sequences, roughly 6.9% of them with a count of one. The ten biggest clones cover 8.4% of the sample. The time point tag for this specimen amounts to: patch test 1, 2 weeks after DPC sensitization. This sample's treatment or condition label indicates: therapeutic diphenylcyclopropenone sensitization with weekly scalp DPC. The source material was whole blood, sampled in connection with sensitization to the hapten diphenylcyclopropenone (DPC). The receptor source for this set is a woman under 30 with alopecia areata. Some clones in this sample may be carry-over from other donors' samples.

This clonotype showed up just a few times. The CDR3, as DNA: TGTGCCAGCAGTCGCCGGGACACTGGGGGCTTTTCCTATGGCTACACCTTC. It encodes CASSRRDTGGFSYGYTF. The chain joins TRBV6-5 to TRBJ1-2, with D tentatively TRBD1 (6 bases). Germline loops: CDR1 MNHEY, CDR2 SVGAGI. V lost 5 bases to trimming and J lost 4 bases, with 23 bases between them. The length of the CDR3 is 17 residues.

The V gene is TRBV4-1, the J gene TRBJ1-5; no reliable D call. Trimming shortened V by 0 bases and J by 0 bases, and 9 bases separated the two germline ends. Germline V gives CDR1 MGHRA, CDR2 YSYEKL. CDR3 length: 16 amino acids. CDR3 nucleotides: TGCGCCAGCAGCCAAGACATCCTCTATAGCAATCAGCCCCAGCATTTT. It encodes CASSQDILYSNQPQHF.

The chain links TRBV6-5 to TRBJ2-1; TRBD2 matches 8 bases. V trimming: 0 bases; J trimming: 7 bases; junction bases outside the gene matches: 8. Germline CDR1 reads MNHEY; CDR2 reads SVGAGI. The CDR3 consists of 16 residues. CDR3 residues: CASSYSISGGGNEQFF. For the CDR3, the DNA is TGTGCCAGCAGTTACTCGATCAGCGGGGGTGGGAATGAGCAGTTCTTC.

In this sample, this clonotype turned up a few times. The J gene is TRBJ1-1, the V gene TRBV18; maybe TRBD1 (5 bases). V was clipped by 3 bases and J by 0 bases, with 14 bases between them. The germline V gene has CDR1 KGHSH and CDR2 LQKENI. This CDR3 has 16 amino acids. CDR3 sequence reads: CASSPTPGTVNTEAFF. CDR3 sequence (DNA): TGTGCCAGCTCACCGACGCCTGGGACGGTGAACACTGAAGCTTTCTTT.

This clonotype turned up a few times. This CDR3 is CASSLALTGANTEAFF. The CDR3 bases are TGCGCCAGCAGCTTGGCCCTAACAGGGGCGAACACTGAAGCTTTCTTT. The chain has TRBV5-1 and TRBJ1-1, with TRBD1 matching 7 bases. This CDR3 is 16 amino acids long. CDR1 is SGHRS, CDR2 YFSETQ, per germline. The trim removed 0 bases at V and 1 base at J, leaving 6 bases unmatched.

In this sample, this clonotype turned up many times. The rearrangement uses TRBV25-1 and TRBJ2-1, with a possible D match to TRBD2 (5 bases). Deletions cut 8 bases from V and 7 bases from J, with 21 bases between. CDR1 and CDR2 (germline): MGHDK, SYGVNS. The CDR3 totals 15 residues. The DNA of the CDR3 is TGTGCCAGCTTCTCGAACAGCGTTGGCGGGAATGAGCAGTTCTTC. This gives the protein CASFSNSVGGNEQFF.

The table lists this clonotype with a few counts. This sequence joins TRBV20-1 and TRBJ1-4; 7 bases line up with TRBD1. Looked up from germline, CDR1 is DFQATT and CDR2 is SNEGSKA (reference sequence). V lost 2 bases, J lost 8 bases, and 5 bases stayed unmatched. The CDR3 extends over 13 amino acids. In DNA form, the CDR3 reads TGCAGTGCTAGATATCAGGGGGGAGAAAAACTGTTTTTT. This codes for CSARYQGGEKLFF.

CDR3 bases: TGCGCCAGCAGCTTGATCGGGGTCGGAGACGGTGAGCAGTTCTTC. Translation gives CASSLIGVGDGEQFF. J is TRBJ2-1 and V is TRBV5-1; the D gene is possibly TRBD2 (5 bases). The CDR3 has 15 amino acids. The germline V and J ends were trimmed by 1 base and 9 bases, with 17 bases remaining between them. Per the germline V gene, CDR1 is SGHRS and CDR2 is YFSETQ.

This clonotype was seen at least ten times. This chain connects TRBV12-3 or TRBV12-4 to TRBJ2-3; 8 positions agree with TRBD1. Trimming cost V 4 bases and J 1 base; bases outside gene matches: 1. The CDR3 totals 14 residues. Written as DNA, the CDR3 is TGTGCCAGCAGTTACAGGGGGGGCACAGATACGCAGTATTTT. This encodes CASSYRGGTDTQYF.

There are a few counts of this clonotype. V gene TRBV20-1 combines with J gene TRBJ2-3; perhaps TRBD1 as D (6 bases). Trimming left V 6 bases short and J 2 bases short, with 15 bases between. The length of the CDR3 is 14 residues. CDR1 DFQATT and CDR2 SNEGSKA come from the germline V gene (reference sequence). The CDR3 coding sequence is TGCAGTGCCCCAAGGGGGTCTTCCACAGATACGCAGTATTTT. Its protein product is CSAPRGSSTDTQYF.

The chain combines TRBV21-1 with TRBJ2-7; the table's D gene call, TRBD1, was not cross checked with the DNA. TRBV21-1 is tagged as a pseudogene. The CDR3 length is 15 residues. Here the CDR3 reads CASSIRDPGYYEQYF. The CDR3 DNA is TGTGCCAGCAGCATCCGGGACCCGGGTTACTACGAGCAGTACTTC.

The chain uses TRBV20-1 and TRBJ2-3, with TRBD2 matching over 8 bases. Germline assignment: CDR1 DFQATT and CDR2 SNEGSKA (reference sequence). The J segment lost 3 bases and the V segment lost 8 bases, leaving 7 bases of the junction unmatched. The CDR3 extends over 13 amino acids. CDR3 sequence reads: CSSGGIGTDTQYF. The CDR3, as DNA: TGCAGTAGCGGGGGCATCGGGACAGATACGCAGTATTTT.

This clonotype was counted between two and nine times. The chain joins TRBV5-6 to TRBJ1-2, with 7 nucleotides matching TRBD1. The CDR3 runs to 16 residues. V gave up 6 bases and J gave up 0 bases; unmatched junction bases: 11. Germline CDR1 and CDR2: SGHDT and YYEEEE. The CDR3 nucleotides are TGTGCCAGCACCACTAGACAGGGCCCCGCTAACTATGGCTACACCTTC. Translating it yields CASTTRQGPANYGYTF.

This clonotype has just a few counts. The V and J genes are TRBV5-5 and TRBJ1-3; D is uncertain. Trimming shortened V by 1 base and J by 0 bases, and 8 bases separated the two germline ends. The germline CDR1 and CDR2 sequences are SGHKS and YYEKEE (reference sequence). The CDR3 totals 15 residues. CDR3 in DNA: TGTGCCAGCAGCTTGCTTGCCTACTCTGGAAACACCATATATTTT. Translation gives CASSLLAYSGNTIYF.

This chain uses TRBV12-3 or TRBV12-4 with TRBJ1-2; perhaps TRBD1 as D (6 bases). CDR3 size: 15 residues. V was pared by 0 bases and J by 6 bases, with 14 bases between. CDR3 DNA sequence: TGTGCCAGCAGTTTAGCTGATGGGGGGGCTAATGGCTACACCTTC. It yields the protein CASSLADGGANGYTF.